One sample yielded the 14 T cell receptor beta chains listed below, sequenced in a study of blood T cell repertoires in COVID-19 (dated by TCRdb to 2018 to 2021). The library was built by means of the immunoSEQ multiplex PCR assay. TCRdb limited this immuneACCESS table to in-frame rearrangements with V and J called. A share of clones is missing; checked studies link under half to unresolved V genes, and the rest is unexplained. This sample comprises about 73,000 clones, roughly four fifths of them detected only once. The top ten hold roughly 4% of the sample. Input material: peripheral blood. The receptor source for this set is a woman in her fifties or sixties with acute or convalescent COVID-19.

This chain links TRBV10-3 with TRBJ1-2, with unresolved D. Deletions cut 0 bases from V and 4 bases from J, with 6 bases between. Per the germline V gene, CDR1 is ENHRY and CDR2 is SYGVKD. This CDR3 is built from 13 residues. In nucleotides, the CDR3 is TGTGCCATCAGTGAGTCCCAGCGCTATGGCTACACCTTC. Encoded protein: CAISESQRYGYTF.

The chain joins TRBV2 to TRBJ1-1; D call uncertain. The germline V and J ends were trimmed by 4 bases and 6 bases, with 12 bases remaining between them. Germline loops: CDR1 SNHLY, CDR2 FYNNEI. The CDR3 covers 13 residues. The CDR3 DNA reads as TGTGCCAGCAGTGTTAAGACGGACTCTGAAGCTTTCTTT. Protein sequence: CASSVKTDSEAFF.

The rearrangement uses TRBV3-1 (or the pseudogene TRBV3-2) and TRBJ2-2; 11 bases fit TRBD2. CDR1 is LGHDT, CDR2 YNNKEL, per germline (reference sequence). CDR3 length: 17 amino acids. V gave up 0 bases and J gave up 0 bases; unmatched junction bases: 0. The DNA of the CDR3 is TGTGCCAGCAGCCAAGAGGGACTAGCGGCGAACACCGGGGAGCTGTTTTTT. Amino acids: CASSQEGLAANTGELFF.

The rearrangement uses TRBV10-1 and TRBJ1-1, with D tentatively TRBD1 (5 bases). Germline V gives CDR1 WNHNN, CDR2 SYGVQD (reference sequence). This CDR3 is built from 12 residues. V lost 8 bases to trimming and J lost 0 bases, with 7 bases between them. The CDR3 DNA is TGCGCCAGCGTGACAGTGAACACTGAAGCTTTCTTT. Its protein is CASVTVNTEAFF.

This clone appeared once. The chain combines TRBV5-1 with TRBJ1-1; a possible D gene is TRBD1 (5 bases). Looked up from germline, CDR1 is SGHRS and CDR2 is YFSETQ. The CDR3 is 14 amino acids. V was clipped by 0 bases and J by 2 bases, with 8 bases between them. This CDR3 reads CASSLETANTEAFF. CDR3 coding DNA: TGCGCCAGCAGCTTGGAGACAGCCAACACTGAAGCTTTCTTT. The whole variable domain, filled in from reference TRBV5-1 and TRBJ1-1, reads KAGVTQTPRYLIKTRGQQVTLSCSPISGHRSVSWYQQTPGQGLQFLFEYFSETQRNKGNFPGRFSGRQFSNSRSEMNVSTLELGDSALYLCASSLETANTEAFFGQGTRLTVV.

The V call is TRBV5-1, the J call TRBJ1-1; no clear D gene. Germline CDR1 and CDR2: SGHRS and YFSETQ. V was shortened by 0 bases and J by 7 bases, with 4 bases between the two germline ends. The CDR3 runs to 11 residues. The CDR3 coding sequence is TGCGCCAGCAGCTTGGACAGTGAAGCTTTCTTT. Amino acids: CASSLDSEAFF. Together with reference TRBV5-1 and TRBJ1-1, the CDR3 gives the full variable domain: KAGVTQTPRYLIKTRGQQVTLSCSPISGHRSVSWYQQTPGQGLQFLFEYFSETQRNKGNFPGRFSGRQFSNSRSEMNVSTLELGDSALYLCASSLDSEAFFGQGTRLTVV.

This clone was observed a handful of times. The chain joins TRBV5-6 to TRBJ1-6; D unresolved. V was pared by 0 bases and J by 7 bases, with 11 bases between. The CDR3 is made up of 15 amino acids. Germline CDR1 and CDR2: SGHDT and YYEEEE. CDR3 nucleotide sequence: TGTGCCAGCAGCTTGGTGGGCAGTGGAAATTCACCCCTCCACTTT. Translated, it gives CASSLVGSGNSPLHF.

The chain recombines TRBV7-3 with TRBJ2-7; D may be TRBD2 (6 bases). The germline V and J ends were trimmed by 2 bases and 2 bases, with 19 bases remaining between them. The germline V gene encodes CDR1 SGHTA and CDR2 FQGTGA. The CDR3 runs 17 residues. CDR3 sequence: CASSLGPADGGTYEQYF. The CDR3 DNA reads TGTGCCAGCAGCTTAGGCCCAGCGGACGGAGGGACCTACGAGCAGTACTTC.

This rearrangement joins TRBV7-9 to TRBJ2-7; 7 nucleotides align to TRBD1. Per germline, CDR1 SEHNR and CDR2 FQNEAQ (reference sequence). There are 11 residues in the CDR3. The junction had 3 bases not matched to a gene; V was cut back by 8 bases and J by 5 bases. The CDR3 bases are TGTGCCAGCGGGGGACAGCACGAGCAGTACTTC. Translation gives CASGGQHEQYF.

In DNA form, the CDR3 reads TGCAGTGCTAGAGTGAGCTACGAGCAGTACTTC. Translation gives CSARVSYEQYF. This chain joins TRBV20-1 and TRBJ2-7; D remains unclear. Trimming shortened V by 1 base and J by 3 bases, and 4 bases separated the two germline ends. This CDR3 region has 11 residues. Germline-derived CDR1 and CDR2 are DFQATT and SNEGSKA (reference sequence).

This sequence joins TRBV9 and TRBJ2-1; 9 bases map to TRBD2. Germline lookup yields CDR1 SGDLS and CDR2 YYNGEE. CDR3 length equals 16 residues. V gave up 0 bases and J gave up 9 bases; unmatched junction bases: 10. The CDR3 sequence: CASSVDVSGGQGEQFF. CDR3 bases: TGTGCCAGCAGCGTAGATGTCAGCGGGGGGCAAGGTGAGCAGTTCTTC. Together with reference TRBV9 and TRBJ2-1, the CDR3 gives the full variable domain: DSGVTQTPKHLITATGQRVTLRCSPRSGDLSVYWYQQSLDQGLQFLIQYYNGEERAKGNILERFSAQQFPDLHSELNLSSLELGDSALYFCASSVDVSGGQGEQFFGPGTRLTVL.

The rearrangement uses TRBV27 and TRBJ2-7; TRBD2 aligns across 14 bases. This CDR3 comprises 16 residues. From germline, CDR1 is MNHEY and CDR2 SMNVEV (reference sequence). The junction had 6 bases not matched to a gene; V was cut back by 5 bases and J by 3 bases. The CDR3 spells CASSALTSGGVYEQYF. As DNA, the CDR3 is TGTGCCAGCAGTGCCCTGACTAGCGGGGGGGTCTACGAGCAGTACTTC.

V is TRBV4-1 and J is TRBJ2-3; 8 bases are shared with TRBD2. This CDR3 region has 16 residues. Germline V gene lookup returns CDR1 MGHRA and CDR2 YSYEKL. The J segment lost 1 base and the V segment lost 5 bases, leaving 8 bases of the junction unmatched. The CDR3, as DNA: TGCGCCAGCAGCACCTGGGGGACTAGGGGCACAGATACGCAGTATTTT. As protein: CASSTWGTRGTDTQYF.

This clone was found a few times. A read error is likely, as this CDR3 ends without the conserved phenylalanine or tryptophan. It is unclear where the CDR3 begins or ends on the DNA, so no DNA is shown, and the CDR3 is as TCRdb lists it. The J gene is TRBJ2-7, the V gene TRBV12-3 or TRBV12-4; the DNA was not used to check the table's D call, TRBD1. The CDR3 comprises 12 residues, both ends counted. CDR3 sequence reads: CASSLIQGRPVL.